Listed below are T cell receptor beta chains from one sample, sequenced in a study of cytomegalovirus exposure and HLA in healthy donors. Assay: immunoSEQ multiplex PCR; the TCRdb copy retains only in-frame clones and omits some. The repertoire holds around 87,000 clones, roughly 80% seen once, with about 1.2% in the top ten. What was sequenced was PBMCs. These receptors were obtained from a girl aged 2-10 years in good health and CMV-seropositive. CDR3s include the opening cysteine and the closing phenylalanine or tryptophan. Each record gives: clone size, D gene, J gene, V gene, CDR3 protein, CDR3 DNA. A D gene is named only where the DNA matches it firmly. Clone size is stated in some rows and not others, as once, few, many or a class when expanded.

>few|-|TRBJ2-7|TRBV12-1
CASSPTGLAGVHEQYF
TGTGCCAGCAGCCCCACCGGACTAGCGGGAGTGCACGAGCAGTACTTC
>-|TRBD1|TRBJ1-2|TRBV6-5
CASSRQGGDYGYTF
TGTGCCAGCAGTCGACAGGGTGGTGACTATGGCTACACCTTC
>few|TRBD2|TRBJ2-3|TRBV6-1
CASSEFGGRGADTQYF
TGTGCCAGCAGTGAGTTCGGCGGGAGGGGCGCAGATACGCAGTATTTT
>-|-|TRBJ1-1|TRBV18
CASSPGAAFNTEAFF
TGTGCCAGCTCACCAGGGGCAGCCTTTAACACTGAAGCTTTCTTT
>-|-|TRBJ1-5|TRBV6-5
CASSTGQRSNQPQHF
TGTGCCAGCAGCACGGGACAAAGGAGCAATCAGCCCCAGCATTTT
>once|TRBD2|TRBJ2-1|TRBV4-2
CASSPPTSGRVGEQFF
TGTGCCAGCAGCCCACCGACTAGCGGGAGAGTGGGTGAGCAGTTCTTC
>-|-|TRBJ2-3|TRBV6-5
CASSYSRLPSTDTQYF
TGTGCCAGCAGTTACTCGCGGCTGCCCTCCACAGATACGCAGTATTTT
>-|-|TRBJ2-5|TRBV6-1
CASSAREETQYF
TGTGCCAGCAGTGCGAGGGAAGAGACCCAGTACTTC
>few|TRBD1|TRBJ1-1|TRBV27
CATRKSGTGIGTEAFF
TGTGCCACCCGAAAATCGGGGACAGGGATCGGCACTGAAGCTTTCTTT
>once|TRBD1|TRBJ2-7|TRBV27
CASSSPNPRDSYEQYF
TGTGCCAGCAGTTCCCCCAACCCTCGGGACAGCTACGAGCAGTACTTC
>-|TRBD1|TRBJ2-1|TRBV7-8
CASSSGGELAPGEQFF
TGTGCCAGCAGCTCAGGGGGCGAACTAGCTCCGGGTGAGCAGTTCTTC
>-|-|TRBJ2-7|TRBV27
CASSSIEKPGEQYF
TGTGCCAGCAGTTCCATCGAGAAGCCGGGGGAGCAGTACTTC
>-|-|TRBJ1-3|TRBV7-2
CASSSLGNTIYF
TGTGCCAGCAGCTCTTTGGGAAACACCATATATTTT
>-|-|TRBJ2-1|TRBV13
CASSLLSWTGSYNEQFF
TGTGCCAGCAGCTTACTAAGTTGGACTGGATCCTACAATGAGCAGTTCTTC
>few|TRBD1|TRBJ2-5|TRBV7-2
CASSLATGGFDQYF
TGTGCCAGCAGCTTGGCGACAGGGGGGTTTGACCAGTACTTC
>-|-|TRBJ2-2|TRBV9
CASSARNTGELFF
TGTGCCAGCAGCGCTCGGAACACCGGGGAGCTGTTTTTT
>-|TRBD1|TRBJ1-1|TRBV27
CATQRGTGNTEAFF
TGTGCCACCCAAAGAGGGACAGGGAACACTGAAGCTTTCTTT
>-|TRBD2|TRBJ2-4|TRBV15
CATSRGTSGSLAYAKNIQYF
TGTGCCACCAGCAGAGGGACTAGCGGGAGCCTCGCCTATGCCAAAAACATTCAGTACTTC
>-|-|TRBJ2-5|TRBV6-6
CASSYEPGSPEETQYF
TGTGCCAGCAGTTACGAGCCAGGGTCCCCCGAAGAGACCCAGTACTTC
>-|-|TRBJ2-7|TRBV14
CASSQDPYEQYF
TGTGCCAGCAGCCAAGACCCCTACGAGCAGTACTTC
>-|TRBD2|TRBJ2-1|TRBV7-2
CASSLAPTSNEQFF
TGTGCCAGCAGCTTAGCCCCGACTAGCAACGAGCAGTTCTTC
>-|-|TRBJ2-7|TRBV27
CASSSGGAYEQYF
TGTGCCAGCAGTTCCGGGGGAGCTTACGAGCAGTACTTC
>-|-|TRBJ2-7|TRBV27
CASSCSHCAGQYF
TGTGCCAGCAGCTGTTCCCACTGCGCCGGGCAGTACTTC
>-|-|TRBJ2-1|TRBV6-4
CASSASFSGEQFF
TGTGCCAGCAGTGCCTCCTTTAGCGGTGAGCAGTTCTTC
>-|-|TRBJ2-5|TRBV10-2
CASSEEGVNGETQYF
TGCGCCAGCAGTGAGGAGGGAGTTAATGGAGAGACCCAGTACTTC
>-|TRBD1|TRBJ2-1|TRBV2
CASREGGRQQFF
TGTGCCAGCAGAGAAGGGGGCCGCCAGCAGTTCTTC